A selection of T cell receptor beta chains follows, all from one sample in a study of blood T cell repertoires in COVID-19. Clones were read by immunoSEQ multiplex PCR, and TCRdb kept only the in-frame ones, dropping some. The sample holds about 200,000 clones; more than 85% are singletons and the top ten take 0.8% to 1%. Sequenced input: peripheral blood. These receptors originate from a man aged 55-75 years with COVID-19, enrolled during active disease. Both conserved end residues are part of each CDR3. A D gene is named only where the DNA matches it firmly.

CDR3 length | J gene | D gene | V gene | CDR3 protein
18 | TRBJ2-6 | TRBD2 | TRBV27 | CASSLRGLASSGANVLTF
16 | TRBJ2-7 | . | TRBV4-3 | CASSLPLEGVGYEQYF
13 | TRBJ1-1 | . | TRBV6-1 | CASSEQRGPEAFF
15 | TRBJ2-7 | . | TRBV19 | CASSIVGGKSYEQYF
15 | TRBJ2-1 | . | TRBV6-5 | CASSYSSGSYNEQFF
12 | TRBJ1-1 | . | TRBV7-2 | CASSLGLDEAFF
16 | TRBJ2-2 | TRBD2 | TRBV7-9 | CASSLVSGGNTGELFF
16 | TRBJ2-1 | TRBD2 | TRBV5-6 | CASSLVATSGYNEQFF
14 | TRBJ1-1 | . | TRBV3-1/TRBV3-2 | CASSVIQGNTEAFF
14 | TRBJ2-1 | . | TRBV7-9 | CASSLAGSRGEQFF
14 | TRBJ2-3 | TRBD1 | TRBV30 | CAWSGDSSTDTQYF
16 | TRBJ2-2 | TRBD2 | TRBV4-1 | CASSQGLAGNTGELFF
15 | TRBJ2-1 | TRBD2 | TRBV4-1 | CASSLAGGGYNEQFF
15 | TRBJ1-5 | . | TRBV30 | CAWGSQGNSNQPQHF
13 | TRBJ1-1 | . | TRBV28 | CASSAPQGTEAFF
16 | TRBJ1-3 | . | TRBV7-2 | CASSLEGGLYGNTIYF
13 | TRBJ1-2 | . | TRBV3-1/TRBV3-2 | CASSHRGAHGYTF
17 | TRBJ2-1 | TRBD2 | TRBV4-3 | CASSQAGTSGRANEQFF
14 | TRBJ1-5 | TRBD1 | TRBV19 | CASSGTGLNQPQHF
14 | TRBJ2-7 | TRBD2 | TRBV7-8 | CASSLHGPGGEQYF
18 | TRBJ1-5 | . | TRBV4-2 | CASSQEGGPNGLNQPQHF
14 | TRBJ2-4 | TRBD2 | TRBV27 | CASSSGLAGGIQYF
13 | TRBJ2-7 | . | TRBV2 | CASSRESSYEQYF
13 | TRBJ1-3 | . | TRBV30 | CAWSKGAGNTIYF
15 | TRBJ2-1 | TRBD2 | TRBV2 | CASSEGASGSNEQFF
15 | TRBJ1-6 | . | TRBV6-5 | CASSGGLRYNSPLHF
14 | TRBJ1-2 | TRBD1 | TRBV5-1 | CASSPEGQFYGYTF
14 | TRBJ1-1 | TRBD1 | TRBV4-1 | CASSHGQGNTEAFF
14 | TRBJ2-7 | TRBD1 | TRBV10-3 | CAISVQQGNYEQYF
16 | TRBJ2-1 | TRBD2 | TRBV27 | CASGLGALFGYNEQFF